This TCR beta chain was sequenced for a study of PD-1 blockade in classical Hodgkin lymphoma. Patients all relapsed after autologous stem cell transplantation, and there was variation in brentuximab vedotin exposure. Data came from immunoSEQ multiplex PCR; TCRdb stores just in-frame clones and leaves some out. The sample contains 110,000 or so clones, 80% to 90% of which appear only once. The TCR sequence derives from a human donor with classical Hodgkin lymphoma. Sequencing was performed on peripheral blood mononuclear cells (PBMCs), taken before the second cycle of nivolumab.

The CDR3 sequence is CASSLAPVVRRGETQYF. CDR3 bases: TGTGCCAGCAGCTTAGCGCCCGTTGTCCGGCGGGGAGAGACCCAGTACTTC. V gene TRBV7-9 combines with J gene TRBJ2-5; weak D call: TRBD2 (6 bases). Germline assignment: CDR1 SEHNR and CDR2 FQNEAQ (reference sequence). The CDR3 covers 17 residues. With 0 bases removed from V and 4 bases from J, the gap between germline ends came to 18 bases.